This T cell receptor (beta chain) was recovered during a study of OX40 agonist ivuxolimab in advanced cancers. Study-wide context: Ivuxolimab, which is an agonistic anti-OX40 (CD134) antibody, was administered to the patients. Overall study results and limits: Normalized expansion of T-cell clones was also low for some nonresponders. Blood T cells, both CD4+ and CD8+, expanded clonally by week 6 at 0.1 to 3.0 mg/kg.

Concerning this clone: Antigen: not known.

Blood sampling was done at baseline, cycle 4 day 1, and cycle 7 day 1. Here immunoSEQ multiplex PCR was the method, and the copy in TCRdb shows in-frame clones only, minus some. Among some 44,000 clones listed, approximately 83% were seen once. The source of this sequence is an adult with an advanced solid tumor such as melanoma, head and neck, liver or kidney cancer. Sequencing was performed on CD4+ or CD8+ T cells sorted from blood, taken in a trial of the OX40 agonist ivuxolimab.

The CDR3 protein is CASSLSTGRSKYTEAFF. The CDR3 bases are TGTGCCAGCAGCTTGTCGACAGGGAGAAGTAAGTACACTGAAGCTTTCTTT. This sequence joins TRBV7-9 and TRBJ1-1; 7 positions match TRBD1. Germline V gene data show CDR1 as SEHNR and CDR2 as FQNEAQ (reference sequence). J lost 3 bases, V lost 3 bases, and 13 bases had no gene match. This CDR3 is 17 amino acids long.